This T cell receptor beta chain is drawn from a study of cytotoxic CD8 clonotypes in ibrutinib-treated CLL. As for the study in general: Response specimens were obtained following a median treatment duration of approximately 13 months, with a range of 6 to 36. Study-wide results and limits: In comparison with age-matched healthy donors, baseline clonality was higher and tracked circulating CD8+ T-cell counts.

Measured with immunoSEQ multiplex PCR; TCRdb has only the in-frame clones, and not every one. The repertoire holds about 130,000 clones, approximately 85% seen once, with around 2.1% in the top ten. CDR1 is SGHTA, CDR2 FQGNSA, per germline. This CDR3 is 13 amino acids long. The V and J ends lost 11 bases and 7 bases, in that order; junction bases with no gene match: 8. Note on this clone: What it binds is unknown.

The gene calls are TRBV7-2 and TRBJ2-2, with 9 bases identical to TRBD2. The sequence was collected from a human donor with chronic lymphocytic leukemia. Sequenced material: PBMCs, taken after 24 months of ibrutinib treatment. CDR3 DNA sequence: TGTGCCGGGCGACTAGCGGCCGTCGGGGAGCTGTTTTTT. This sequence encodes CAGRLAAVGELFF.